The clone carrying this TCR beta chain has more than one count but fewer than ten. Its antigen remains unknown. Trimming cost V 3 bases and J 6 bases, with 5 bases left between them. From germline, CDR1 is KGHDR and CDR2 SFDVKD. This CDR3 region has 12 residues. cDNA libraries for TCR beta contained unique molecular identifiers. In TCRdb, the PCR reads were re-called with MiXCR into one record per CDR3 protein. The table records roughly 540,000 distinct CDR3 sequences, less than 40% of them present only once. This sample stems from a study of post-analysis software for immune sequencing data. Study conclusions and caveats: Four or five TRBV segments, including TRBV5-6, TRBV5-1 and TRBV20-1, were more frequent in patients than controls.

The rearrangement uses TRBV24-1 and TRBJ1-5, with unresolved D. Sequencing input: blood. This sequence was found in a girl under 18 with multiple sclerosis. The CDR3: CATSDESQPQHF. CDR3 coding DNA: TGTGCCACCAGTGATGAAAGTCAGCCCCAGCATTTT.